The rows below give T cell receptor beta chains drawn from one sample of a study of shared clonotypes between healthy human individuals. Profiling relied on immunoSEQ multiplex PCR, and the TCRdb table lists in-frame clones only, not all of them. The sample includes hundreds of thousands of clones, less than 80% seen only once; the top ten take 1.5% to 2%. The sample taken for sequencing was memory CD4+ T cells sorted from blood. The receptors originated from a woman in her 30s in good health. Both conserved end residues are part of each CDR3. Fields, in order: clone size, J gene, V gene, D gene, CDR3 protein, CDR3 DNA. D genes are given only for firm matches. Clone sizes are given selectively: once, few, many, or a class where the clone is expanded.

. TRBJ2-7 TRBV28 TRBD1 CASIPSGTGHKRQYF TGTGCCAGCATCCCTTCCGGGACAGGCCATAAGAGGCAGTACTTC
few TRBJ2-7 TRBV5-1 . CASSLVHTSETYEQYF TGCGCCAGCAGCTTGGTCCATACTAGTGAGACCTACGAGCAGTACTTC
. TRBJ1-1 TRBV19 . CASSPPGEPPGAFF TGTGCCAGTAGTCCACCTGGGGAGCCACCCGGAGCTTTCTTT
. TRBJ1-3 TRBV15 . CATSSRGNTIYF TGTGCCACCAGCAGCAGGGGAAACACCATATATTTT
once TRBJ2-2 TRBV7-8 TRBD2 CASSVFLLAGNTGELFF TGTGCCAGCAGCGTGTTCCTTCTAGCGGGAAACACCGGGGAGCTGTTTTTT
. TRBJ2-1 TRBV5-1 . CASSWGEAYNEQFF TGCGCCAGCAGTTGGGGGGAGGCCTACAATGAGCAGTTCTTC
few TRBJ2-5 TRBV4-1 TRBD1 CASSQSPLLDREETQYF TGCGCCAGCAGCCAATCCCCCCTTCTAGACAGGGAAGAGACCCAGTACTTC
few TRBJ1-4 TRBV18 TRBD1 CASSTTGEGTNEKLFF TGTGCCAGCTCGACGACAGGGGAGGGAACTAATGAAAAACTGTTTTTT
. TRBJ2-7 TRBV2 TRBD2 CASSAGRTYEQYF TGTGCCAGCAGTGCCGGGAGGACCTACGAGCAGTACTTC
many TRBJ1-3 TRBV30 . CACPRGGGNTIYF TGTGCCTGCCCGCGGGGTGGGGGAAACACCATATATTTT
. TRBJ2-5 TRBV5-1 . CASSSGLAQETQYF TGCGCCAGCAGCTCGGGTTTGGCCCAAGAGACCCAGTACTTC
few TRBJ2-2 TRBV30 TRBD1 CAWQKKRSGTGGFSTGELFF TGTGCCTGGCAAAAGAAGAGATCCGGGACAGGGGGCTTTAGCACCGGGGAGCTGTTTTTT
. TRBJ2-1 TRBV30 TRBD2 CAWSVSWLAGGRTYNEQFF TGTGCCTGGAGTGTATCATGGCTAGCGGGAGGCCGAACCTACAATGAGCAGTTCTTC
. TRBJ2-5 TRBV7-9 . CASSLTIRSGGVTQYF TGTGCCAGCAGCTTAACCATTCGAAGCGGCGGGGTGACCCAGTACTTC
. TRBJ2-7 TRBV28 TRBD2 CASSSAGAGTYEQYF TGTGCCAGCAGTTCTGCTGGAGCGGGGACCTACGAGCAGTACTTC
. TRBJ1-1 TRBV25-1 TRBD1 CASSAGQTNTEAFF TGTGCCAGCAGTGCGGGACAGACGAACACTGAAGCTTTCTTT
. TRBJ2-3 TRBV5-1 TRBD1 CASSSGQETDTQYF TGCGCCAGCAGCTCCGGACAGGAGACAGATACGCAGTATTTT